These 25 T cell receptor beta chains originate from one sample sequenced in a study of OX40 agonist ivuxolimab in advanced cancers. Sequenced by immunoSEQ multiplex PCR; TCRdb stores in-frame clones only, minus some. The sample consists of roughly 30,000 clones, 80% to 95% of them appearing once. The material sequenced was CD4+ or CD8+ T cells sorted from blood, taken in a trial of the OX40 agonist ivuxolimab. Receptors originate from an adult with an advanced solid tumor such as melanoma, head and neck, liver or kidney cancer.

The CDR3 is CASSLWPTETGELFF. The CDR3 coding sequence is TGTGCCAGCAGCTTATGGCCCACGGAAACCGGGGAGCTGTTTTTT. The V gene is TRBV11-2, the J gene TRBJ2-2; D gene unclear. The CDR3 length is 15 residues. Trimming took 2 bases from V and 5 from J, leaving 12 bases between them. The germline CDR1 and CDR2 sequences are SGHAT and FQNNGV. The full variable domain, completed using reference TRBV11-2 and TRBJ2-2, is EAGVAQSPRYKIIEKRQSVAFWCNPISGHATLYWYQQILGQGPKLLIQFQNNGVVDDSQLPKDRFSAERLKGVDSTLKIQPAKLEDSAVYLCASSLWPTETGELFFGEGSRLTVL.

This clone has just one count. V is TRBV7-8 and J is TRBJ2-7; TRBD2 might be the D (5 bases). The ends were cut back, 1 base at V and 2 bases at J, with 9 bases in the middle. Germline-derived CDR1 and CDR2 are SGHVS and FQNEAQ. There are 14 residues in the CDR3. In nucleotides, the CDR3 is TGTGCCAGCAGCTTAGGGACTGCAGCCTACGAGCAGTACTTC. Translation gives CASSLGTAAYEQYF.

The rearrangement joins TRBV11-3 to TRBJ2-2; 11 bases agree with TRBD2. This CDR3 contains 15 residues. The germline gives CDR1 SGHNT, CDR2 YENEEA. J was trimmed by 6 bases and V by 4 bases; bases with no gene match: 4. CDR3 residues: CASSSLAGGPGELFF. The CDR3 coding sequence is TGTGCCAGCAGCTCGCTAGCGGGAGGACCCGGGGAGCTGTTTTTT.

This sequence joins TRBV6-5 and TRBJ1-2; perhaps TRBD1 as D (6 bases). Trimming removed 6 bases from V and 3 bases from J, with 17 bases in between. The CDR3 is 15 residues long. Germline V gene lookup returns CDR1 MNHEY and CDR2 SVGAGI. The DNA for the CDR3 is TGTGCCAGCAGCCCATCAGGAGGGGGGGACTATGGCTACACCTTC. This encodes CASSPSGGGDYGYTF.

The J gene is TRBJ1-1, the V gene TRBV2; no clear D gene. This CDR3 is built from 14 residues. V dropped 1 base and J dropped 4 bases, with 10 bases sitting between them. Germline CDR1 is SNHLY and CDR2 is FYNNEI. The CDR3 here is CASSEVPRATEAFF. The CDR3 DNA follows: TGTGCCAGCAGTGAAGTTCCGCGGGCCACTGAAGCTTTCTTT.

J is TRBJ2-1 and V is TRBV5-6; D is uncertain. V gave up 2 bases and J gave up 0 bases, with 9 bases separating them. The CDR3 is 15 residues long. Germline CDR1 reads SGHDT; CDR2 reads YYEEEE. This chain's CDR3 is CASSFGPSSYNEQFF. CDR3 nucleotide sequence: TGTGCCAGCAGCTTCGGACCTAGCTCCTACAATGAGCAGTTCTTC.

This sequence joins TRBV11-2 and TRBJ1-3, with 7 nucleotides matching TRBD1. The CDR3 extends over 15 amino acids. Germline V lookup: CDR1 SGHAT, CDR2 FQNNGV. Germline trimming cut 5 bases from V and 4 bases from J; bases unmatched to any gene: 8. The CDR3 sequence: CASSITGTAGNTIYF. CDR3 nucleotides: TGTGCCAGCAGCATAACCGGGACAGCCGGAAACACCATATATTTT.

The chain is built from TRBV5-5 and TRBJ2-6, with D hard to call. V lost 1 base to trimming and J lost 4 bases, with 9 bases between them. The CDR3 spans 15 residues. Per germline, CDR1 SGHKS and CDR2 YYEKEE (reference sequence). CDR3 sequence: CASSLTLAGANVLTF. The CDR3 bases are TGTGCCAGCAGCTTGACACTGGCCGGGGCCAACGTCCTGACTTTC.

This rearrangement joins TRBV14 to TRBJ2-1; TRBD2 matches at 7 bases. The CDR3 totals 15 residues. V trimming: 1 base; J trimming: 0 bases; junction bases outside the gene matches: 0. Germline V gives CDR1 SGHDN, CDR2 FVKESK. The CDR3 here is CASSQGTSSYNEQFF. The CDR3 DNA sequence: TGTGCCAGCAGCCAAGGGACTAGCTCCTACAATGAGCAGTTCTTC.

The chain employs TRBV9 and TRBJ2-7; 7 nucleotides line up with TRBD2. This CDR3 comprises 15 residues. V trimming: 0 bases; J trimming: 5 bases; junction bases outside the gene matches: 8. CDR1 is SGDLS and CDR2 is YYNGEE in the germline V gene. The CDR3 DNA follows: TGTGCCAGCAGCGTAGAGGGACTATCAAGCCACGAGCAGTACTTC. Amino acid sequence: CASSVEGLSSHEQYF.

The chain uses TRBV7-9 and TRBJ2-1; D perhaps matches TRBD1 (6 bases). Germline CDR1 and CDR2: SEHNR and FQNEAQ (reference sequence). V was shortened by 1 base and J by 10 bases, with 11 bases between the two germline ends. The CDR3 is 13 residues long. As DNA, the CDR3 is TGTGCCAGCAGCTTAGTGGGGGCCGAGGAGCAGTTCTTC. It encodes CASSLVGAEEQFF.

This rearrangement joins TRBV5-1 to TRBJ1-2; D is perhaps TRBD1 (5 bases). Germline values: CDR1 SGHRS, CDR2 YFSETQ. The V end was cut by 0 bases, the J end by 7 bases, with 19 bases between. The CDR3 totals 16 residues. CDR3 nucleotides: TGCGCCAGCAGCTTGGGGACTGGGGAGAGGGGACTTGGCTACACCTTC. This codes for CASSLGTGERGLGYTF.

This chain connects TRBV19 to TRBJ1-5; D might be TRBD1 (5 bases). Trimming stripped 7 bases from V and 1 base from J, with 14 bases between. Germline assignment: CDR1 LNHDA and CDR2 SQIVND (reference sequence). The CDR3 is 15 amino acids. The DNA for the CDR3 is TGTGCCAGTAACGGGATGTGGGGCAGCAATCAGCCCCAGCATTTT. This gives the protein CASNGMWGSNQPQHF.

CDR3 coding DNA: TGTGCCAGCAGGCGGGACAACTGGAATTCACCCCTCCACTTT. Translation: CASRRDNWNSPLHF. The chain joins TRBV5-4 to TRBJ1-6; a possible D gene is TRBD1 (6 bases). Trimming took 5 bases from V and 7 from J, leaving 13 bases between them. CDR3 length: 14 residues. Germline lookup yields CDR1 SGHNT and CDR2 YYREEE (reference sequence).

The rearrangement joins TRBV4-3 to TRBJ2-7; a weak D match, TRBD2 (5 bases). Germline assignment: CDR1 LGHNA and CDR2 YSLEER. V was cut by 1 base and J by 3 bases, with 13 bases left in between. This CDR3 is 15 amino acids long. CDR3 region: CASSQVRSDYYEQYF. For the CDR3, the DNA is TGCGCCAGCAGCCAAGTTCGGTCCGACTACTACGAGCAGTACTTC.

The rearrangement links TRBV27 to TRBJ2-7, with a tentative D call TRBD2 (5 bases). This CDR3 is 13 amino acids long. Per germline, CDR1 MNHEY and CDR2 SMNVEV (reference sequence). Trimming took 3 bases from V and 3 from J, leaving 9 bases between them. In nucleotides, the CDR3 is TGTGCCAGCAGTTTCGGGGAGCTCTACGAGCAGTACTTC. This gives the protein CASSFGELYEQYF.

The chain employs TRBV7-7 and TRBJ2-5; 7 nucleotides agree with TRBD2. The germline V gene has CDR1 SSHAT and CDR2 FNYEAQ (reference sequence). V lost 5 bases to trimming and J lost 2 bases; unmatched junction nucleotides: 8. There are 15 residues in the CDR3. The CDR3 DNA sequence: TGTGCCAGCAGCCCAAAAGCGGGGAGACAAGAGACCCAGTACTTC. Translated, it gives CASSPKAGRQETQYF. Using reference TRBV7-7 and TRBJ2-5 for the parts outside the CDR3, the full variable domain is GAGVSQSPRYKVTKRGQDVTLRCDPISSHATLYWYQQALGQGPEFLTYFNYEAQPDKSGLPSDRFSAERPEGSISTLTIQRTEQRDSAMYRCASSPKAGRQETQYFGPGTRLLVL.

The gene calls are TRBV4-1 and TRBJ1-6, with 7 nucleotides matching TRBD1. The CDR3 covers 17 residues. Germline V CDR1 and CDR2: MGHRA, YSYEKL. The junction had 7 bases not matched to a gene; V was cut back by 0 bases and J by 5 bases. CDR3 in DNA: TGCGCCAGCAGCCAAGAAGTTCCAGGGGGTAATAATTCACCCCTCCACTTT. This gives the protein CASSQEVPGGNNSPLHF.

This chain connects TRBV19 to TRBJ1-5; D remains ambiguous. The V and J ends lost 4 bases and 1 base respectively, with 11 bases between them. The CDR3 loop spans 15 amino acids. Germline values: CDR1 LNHDA, CDR2 SQIVND (reference sequence). In nucleotides, the CDR3 is TGTGCCAGTAGTAGTGCAGGTCGGAGCAATCAGCCCCAGCATTTT. Translated: CASSSAGRSNQPQHF.

The chain recombines TRBV5-1 with TRBJ2-1; TRBD1 aligns across 8 bases. This CDR3 has 14 amino acids. CDR1 and CDR2 from the germline V gene are SGHRS and YFSETQ. V shed 0 bases, J shed 8 bases, and the junction held 4 bases outside the gene matches. Here the CDR3 DNA reads TGCGCCAGCAGCTTGGAGGACAGGGAGGATGAGCAGTTCTTC. Translation gives CASSLEDREDEQFF.

The V and J genes are TRBV6-6 and TRBJ2-7; either TRBD1 or TRBD2 may fit D (5 bases each). Trimming took 6 bases from V and 6 from J, leaving 9 bases between them. CDR3 length: 11 residues. Germline V gene lookup returns CDR1 MNHNY and CDR2 SVGAGI (reference sequence). CDR3: CASRRDGEQYF. The CDR3 nucleotides read TGTGCCAGCAGGAGGGACGGCGAGCAGTACTTC.

The V gene is TRBV7-8, the J gene TRBJ2-7, with TRBD1 matching over 11 bases. Per the germline V gene, CDR1 is SGHVS and CDR2 is FQNEAQ. V gave up 6 bases and J gave up 3 bases; unmatched junction bases: 4. The CDR3 is made up of 14 amino acids. The DNA of the CDR3 is TGTGCCAGCAGGTCCGGGACAGGGGGCTACGAGCAGTACTTC. As protein: CASRSGTGGYEQYF.

Note on this clone: One base separates it from a far larger clone, so it is likely a read error. The chain carries TRBV6-1 and TRBJ2-2; a possible D gene is TRBD1 (6 bases). The CDR3 spans 18 residues. From germline, CDR1 is MNHNS and CDR2 SASEGT. CDR3 DNA sequence: TGTGCCAGCTGTGAAGGGGCAGGGGAGATCCTCAACACCGGGGAGCTGTTTTTT. It is translated as CASCEGAGEILNTGELFF.

This chain connects TRBV19 to TRBJ1-1; D unclear. Deletions cut 1 base from V and 6 bases from J, with 6 bases between. Germline CDR1 LNHDA, CDR2 SQIVND (reference sequence). This CDR3 has 12 residues. This CDR3 reads CASSIGEAEAFF. CDR3 sequence (DNA): TGTGCCAGTAGTATAGGAGAGGCTGAAGCTTTCTTT. The entire variable domain, with the rest obtained from reference TRBV19 and TRBJ1-1, is as follows: DGGITQSPKYLFRKEGQNVTLSCEQNLNHDAMYWYRQDPGQGLRLIYYSQIVNDFQKGDIAEGYSVSREKKESFPLTVTSAQKNPTAFYLCASSIGEAEAFFGQGTRLTVV.

The CDR3 nucleotides are TGTGCCAGCAGCCCGGGACACTACGAGCAGTACTTC. Translated, it gives CASSPGHYEQYF. The rearrangement uses TRBV7-9 and TRBJ2-7, with D perhaps TRBD1 (6 bases). Germline CDR1 is SEHNR and CDR2 is FQNEAQ (reference sequence). The CDR3 consists of 12 residues. The ends were cut back, 5 bases at V and 3 bases at J, with 8 bases in the middle.